The rows below give T cell receptor beta chains drawn from one sample of a study of blood T cell repertoires in COVID-19. TCRdb's copy holds only in-frame clones and misses some; the assay was immunoSEQ multiplex PCR. Of approximately 26,000 clones listed, around four fifths were seen once; the top ten hold about 15%. The specimen was peripheral blood. The receptors originated from a man aged 80 or over with active or convalescent COVID-19. Each CDR3 is given with its conserved first and last residue. Each record gives: J gene, V gene, CDR3 protein.

J: TRBJ2-7
V: TRBV7-8
CDR3: CASSLVGGIREQYF

J: TRBJ1-2
V: TRBV27
CDR3: CASSLSSGARGYTF

J: TRBJ1-2
V: TRBV7-2
CDR3: CASSWTGGDGYTF

J: TRBJ2-3
V: TRBV11-2
CDR3: CASSLAGLAGNTQYF

J: TRBJ2-7
V: TRBV28
CDR3: CASSPETSGDTYEQYF

J: TRBJ1-2
V: TRBV7-2
CDR3: CASSNRDRGRYGYTF

J: TRBJ2-7
V: TRBV29-1
CDR3: CSVGGTSGRSSYEQYF

J: TRBJ2-2
V: TRBV11-1
CDR3: CASRKRGLGTGELFF

J: TRBJ2-1
V: TRBV4-1
CDR3: CASSQAVSPQRTSYNEQFF

J: TRBJ2-7
V: TRBV7-9
CDR3: CASGPYPGGYEQYF

J: TRBJ1-6
V: TRBV2
CDR3: CASSEIVTLHF

J: TRBJ2-1
V: TRBV19
CDR3: CASTASGKSYNEQFF

J: TRBJ1-2
V: TRBV28
CDR3: CASSSSDRGRMGYTF

J: TRBJ2-7
V: TRBV7-2
CDR3: CASSLVAGPGLSYEQYF

J: TRBJ1-5
V: TRBV19
CDR3: CASRNMRTDNQPQHF

J: TRBJ2-3
V: TRBV18
CDR3: CASSPRAGRLYF

J: TRBJ2-3
V: TRBV5-8
CDR3: CASSLVRLAGVGDTQYF

J: TRBJ2-5
V: TRBV19
CDR3: CASSINAGSRETQYF

J: TRBJ2-4
V: TRBV20-1
CDR3: CSASGVIGQGNIQYF

J: TRBJ1-3
V: TRBV18
CDR3: CASSPQAGPSGNTIYF

J: TRBJ1-2
V: TRBV11-2
CDR3: CASSSQGNYGYTF

J: TRBJ2-2
V: TRBV5-4
CDR3: CASSLGGGALDTGELFF

J: TRBJ1-1
V: TRBV28
CDR3: CASRPDRSVYTEAFF